This is a list of T cell receptor beta chains from one sample in a study of T cells expressing NK-cell markers. TCRdb re-called the 5' RACE reads, yielding one record per CDR3 amino acid sequence without DNA. The sample table includes about 430,000 distinct CDR3 sequences. Sequenced: blood T cells: a sorted CD56 or NKG2C T cell subset, CD4+ or CD8+ T cells, or bulk PBMC T cells (not recorded which). Every receptor here comes from a woman aged 45-65 years in good health. Both conserved end residues are part of each CDR3. Each record gives: J gene, V gene, CDR3 protein.

J gene: TRBJ2-1
V gene: TRBV4-2
CDR3 protein: CASSREESYNEQFF

J gene: TRBJ1-2
V gene: TRBV5-1
CDR3 protein: CASSLGRRGYTF

J gene: TRBJ2-7
V gene: TRBV3-1
CDR3 protein: CASSQTDSSEQYF

J gene: TRBJ2-5
V gene: TRBV10-3
CDR3 protein: CAISPAAEVGETQYF

J gene: TRBJ1-1
V gene: TRBV10-1
CDR3 protein: CASSEFPGDTEAFF

J gene: TRBJ1-5
V gene: TRBV24-1
CDR3 protein: CATSEPGRANQPQHF

J gene: TRBJ2-1
V gene: TRBV29-1
CDR3 protein: CSDTGPRDEQFF

J gene: TRBJ2-3
V gene: TRBV20-1
CDR3 protein: CSARDRVLADTQYF

J gene: TRBJ1-5
V gene: TRBV27
CDR3 protein: CASSKKRGNNQPQHF

J gene: TRBJ1-2
V gene: TRBV20-1
CDR3 protein: CSASDQGGGYTF

J gene: TRBJ2-1
V gene: TRBV11-3
CDR3 protein: CASSLVVGDEQFF

J gene: TRBJ1-1
V gene: TRBV12-3/TRBV12-4
CDR3 protein: CASSLVPGWGNTEAFF

J gene: TRBJ2-2
V gene: TRBV6-5
CDR3 protein: CASSPQGNGELFF

J gene: TRBJ2-3
V gene: TRBV12-3/TRBV12-4
CDR3 protein: CASSLFSGGEQYF

J gene: TRBJ2-3
V gene: TRBV12-3/TRBV12-4
CDR3 protein: CASSRVSGSGLSTDTQYF

J gene: TRBJ2-5
V gene: TRBV5-4
CDR3 protein: CASSPRASGQETQYF

J gene: TRBJ2-2
V gene: TRBV6-6
CDR3 protein: CASSYSGDRRELFF

J gene: TRBJ2-3
V gene: TRBV30
CDR3 protein: CAWDKPGSTDTQYF

J gene: TRBJ2-5
V gene: TRBV9
CDR3 protein: CASSVAIMAGGQETQYF

J gene: TRBJ2-3
V gene: TRBV20-1
CDR3 protein: CSARKVFPGTFASTDTQYF

J gene: TRBJ2-2
V gene: TRBV7-2
CDR3 protein: CASSLNRGLGTGELFF

J gene: TRBJ1-2
V gene: TRBV29-1
CDR3 protein: CSVTPYRAAVKDGYTF

J gene: TRBJ2-3
V gene: TRBV12-3/TRBV12-4
CDR3 protein: CASIKSLLGTQYF